This T cell receptor beta chain was found in a study of cytomegalovirus exposure and HLA in healthy donors. Study-wide findings and caveats: One later analysis, an examination of the 100 to 150 validation repertoires, found that first-cohort TCR clusters tended to co-occur in them. There were a few CMV-associated chains whose specificity for CMV antigens was confirmed in vitro. The study listed roughly 160 cytomegalovirus-associated TCR beta chains.

As to this clone: What it recognizes is unknown.

Germline assignment: CDR1 SGHTA and CDR2 FQGNSA. This CDR3 is built from 15 residues. The junction had 9 bases not matched to a gene; V was cut back by 5 bases and J by 6 bases. Clones were read by immunoSEQ multiplex PCR, and TCRdb kept only the in-frame ones, dropping some. In the table there are about 120,000 clones, 88% of which are singletons. Sequencing used PBMCs. This sequence joins TRBV7-2 and TRBJ1-4; 7 nucleotides align to TRBD1. This TCR was recovered from a woman under 30 in good health and CMV-seropositive. The CDR3 spells CASSPHDRDDEKLFF. The DNA of the CDR3 is TGTGCCAGCAGCCCTCACGACAGGGACGATGAAAAACTGTTTTTT.